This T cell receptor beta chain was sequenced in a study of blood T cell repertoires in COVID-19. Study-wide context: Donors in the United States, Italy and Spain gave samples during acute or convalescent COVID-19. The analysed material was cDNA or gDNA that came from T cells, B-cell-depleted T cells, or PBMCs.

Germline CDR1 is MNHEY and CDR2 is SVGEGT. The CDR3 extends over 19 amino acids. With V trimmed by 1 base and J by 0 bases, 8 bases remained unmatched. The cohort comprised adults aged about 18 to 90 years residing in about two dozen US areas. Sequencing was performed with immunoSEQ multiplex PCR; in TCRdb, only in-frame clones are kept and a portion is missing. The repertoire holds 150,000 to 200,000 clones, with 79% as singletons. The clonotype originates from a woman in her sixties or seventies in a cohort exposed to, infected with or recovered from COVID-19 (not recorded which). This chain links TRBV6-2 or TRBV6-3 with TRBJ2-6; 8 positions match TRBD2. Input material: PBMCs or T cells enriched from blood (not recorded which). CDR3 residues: CASSYWAGGGPSGANVLTF. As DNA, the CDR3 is TGTGCCAGCAGTTACTGGGCGGGAGGTGGTCCCTCTGGGGCCAACGTCCTGACTTTC.